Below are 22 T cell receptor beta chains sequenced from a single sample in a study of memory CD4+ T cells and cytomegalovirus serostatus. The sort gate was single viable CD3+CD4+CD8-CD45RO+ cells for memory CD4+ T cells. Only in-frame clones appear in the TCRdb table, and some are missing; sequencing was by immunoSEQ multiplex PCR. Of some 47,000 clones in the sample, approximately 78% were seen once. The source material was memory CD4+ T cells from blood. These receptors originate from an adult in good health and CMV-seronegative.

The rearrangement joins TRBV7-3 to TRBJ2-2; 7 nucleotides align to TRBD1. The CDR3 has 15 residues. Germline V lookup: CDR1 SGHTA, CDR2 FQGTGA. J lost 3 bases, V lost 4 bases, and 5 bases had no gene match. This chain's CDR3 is CASSSSTGYTGELFF. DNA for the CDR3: TGTGCCAGCAGCTCTTCGACAGGGTACACCGGGGAGCTGTTTTTT.

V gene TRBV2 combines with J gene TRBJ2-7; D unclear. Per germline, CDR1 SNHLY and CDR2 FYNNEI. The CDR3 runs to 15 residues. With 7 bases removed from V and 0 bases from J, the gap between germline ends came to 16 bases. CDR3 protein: CASNLVRLTSYEQYF. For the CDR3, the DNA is TGTGCCAGCAACCTGGTACGGCTCACCTCCTACGAGCAGTACTTC.

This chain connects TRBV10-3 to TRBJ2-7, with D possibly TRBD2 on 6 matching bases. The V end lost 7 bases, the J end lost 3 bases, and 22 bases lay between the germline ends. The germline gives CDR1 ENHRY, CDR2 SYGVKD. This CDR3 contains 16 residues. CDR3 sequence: CAITPAPGRGIYEQYF. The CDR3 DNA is TGTGCCATCACTCCGGCTCCGGGACGGGGGATCTACGAGCAGTACTTC.

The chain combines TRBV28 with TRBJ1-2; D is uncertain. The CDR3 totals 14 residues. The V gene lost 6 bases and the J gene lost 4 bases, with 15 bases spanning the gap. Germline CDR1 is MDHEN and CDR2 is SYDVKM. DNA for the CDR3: TGTGCCAGCAGCCCAGGACCGCTCATCTATGGCTACACCTTC. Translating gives CASSPGPLIYGYTF.

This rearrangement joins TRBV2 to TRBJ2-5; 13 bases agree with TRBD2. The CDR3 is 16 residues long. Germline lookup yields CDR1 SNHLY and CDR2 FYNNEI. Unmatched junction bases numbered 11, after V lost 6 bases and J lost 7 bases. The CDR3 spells CASRKTSGGFGGTQYF. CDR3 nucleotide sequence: TGTGCCAGCAGGAAGACTAGCGGGGGGTTCGGGGGGACCCAGTACTTC.

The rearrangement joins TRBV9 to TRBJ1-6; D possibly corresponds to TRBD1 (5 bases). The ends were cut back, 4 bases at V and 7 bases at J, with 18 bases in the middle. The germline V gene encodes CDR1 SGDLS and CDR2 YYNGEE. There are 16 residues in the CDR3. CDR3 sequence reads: CASSPRGGQGNSPLHF. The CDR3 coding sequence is TGTGCCAGCAGCCCCCGGGGTGGGCAGGGAAATTCACCCCTCCACTTT.

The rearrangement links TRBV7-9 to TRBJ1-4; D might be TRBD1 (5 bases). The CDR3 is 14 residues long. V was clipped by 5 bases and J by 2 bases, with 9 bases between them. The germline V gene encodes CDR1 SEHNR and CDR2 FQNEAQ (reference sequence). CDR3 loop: CASSTKGTNEKLFF. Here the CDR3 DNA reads TGTGCCAGCAGCACAAAGGGGACTAATGAAAAACTGTTTTTT.

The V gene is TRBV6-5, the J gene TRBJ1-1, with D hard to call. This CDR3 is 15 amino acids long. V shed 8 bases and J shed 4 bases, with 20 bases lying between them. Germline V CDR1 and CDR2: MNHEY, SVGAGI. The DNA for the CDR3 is TGTGCCAGCCGTCCAAGGCGAAGTCTAGGCACTGAAGCTTTCTTT. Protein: CASRPRRSLGTEAFF.

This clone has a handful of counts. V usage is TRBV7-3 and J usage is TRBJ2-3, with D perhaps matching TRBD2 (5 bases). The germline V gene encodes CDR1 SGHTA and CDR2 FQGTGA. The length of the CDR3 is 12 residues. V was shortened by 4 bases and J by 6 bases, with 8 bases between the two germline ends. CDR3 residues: CASSSPGDTQYF. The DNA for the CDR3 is TGTGCCAGCAGCTCCCCGGGGGATACGCAGTATTTT.

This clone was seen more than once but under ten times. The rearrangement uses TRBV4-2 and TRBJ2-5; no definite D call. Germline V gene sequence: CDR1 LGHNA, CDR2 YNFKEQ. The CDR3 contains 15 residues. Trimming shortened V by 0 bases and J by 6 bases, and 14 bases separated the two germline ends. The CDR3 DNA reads TGTGCCAGCAGCCAAGATCAGTCAGGCAGAAAGACCCAGTACTTC. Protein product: CASSQDQSGRKTQYF.

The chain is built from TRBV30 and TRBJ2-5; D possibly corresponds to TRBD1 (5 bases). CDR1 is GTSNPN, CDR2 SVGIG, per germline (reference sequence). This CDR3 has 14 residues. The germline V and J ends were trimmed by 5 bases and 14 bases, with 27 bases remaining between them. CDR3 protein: CAWGAQDTLYEQYF. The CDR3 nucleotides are TGTGCCTGGGGTGCACAGGACACCTTATACGAGCAATACTTC.

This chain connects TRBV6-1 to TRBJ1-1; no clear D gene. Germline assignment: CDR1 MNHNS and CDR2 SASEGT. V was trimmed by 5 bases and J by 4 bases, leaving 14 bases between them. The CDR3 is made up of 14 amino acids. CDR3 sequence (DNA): TGTGCCAGCAGTTGGCGGGCGGCAGGCACTGAAGCTTTCTTT. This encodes CASSWRAAGTEAFF.

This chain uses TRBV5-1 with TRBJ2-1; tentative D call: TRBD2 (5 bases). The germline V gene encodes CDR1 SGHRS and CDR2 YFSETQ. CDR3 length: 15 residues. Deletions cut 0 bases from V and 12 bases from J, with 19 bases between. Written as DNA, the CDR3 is TGCGCCAGCAGCTTGGGGGTAGACCCAGTTGCGGGGCAGTTCTTC. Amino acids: CASSLGVDPVAGQFF.

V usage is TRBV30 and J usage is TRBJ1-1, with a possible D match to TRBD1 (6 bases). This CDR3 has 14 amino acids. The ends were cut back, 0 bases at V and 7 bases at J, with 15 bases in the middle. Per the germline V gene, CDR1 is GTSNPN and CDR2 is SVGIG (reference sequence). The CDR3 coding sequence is TGTGCCTGGAGTGTAAGGGGGGGGCGGAATGAAGCTTTCTTT. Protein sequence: CAWSVRGGRNEAFF.

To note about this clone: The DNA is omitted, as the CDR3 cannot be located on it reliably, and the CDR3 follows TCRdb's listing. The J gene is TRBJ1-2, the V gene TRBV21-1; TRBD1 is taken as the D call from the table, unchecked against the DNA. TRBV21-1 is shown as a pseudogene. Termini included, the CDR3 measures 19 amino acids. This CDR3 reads CASSPMVGQGSGFNYGYTF.

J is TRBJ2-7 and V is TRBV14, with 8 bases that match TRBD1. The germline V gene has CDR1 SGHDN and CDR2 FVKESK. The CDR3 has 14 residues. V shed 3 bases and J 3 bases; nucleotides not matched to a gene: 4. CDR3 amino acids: CASSHGRGHYEQYF. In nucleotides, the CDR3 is TGTGCCAGCAGCCACGGCAGGGGGCACTACGAGCAGTACTTC.

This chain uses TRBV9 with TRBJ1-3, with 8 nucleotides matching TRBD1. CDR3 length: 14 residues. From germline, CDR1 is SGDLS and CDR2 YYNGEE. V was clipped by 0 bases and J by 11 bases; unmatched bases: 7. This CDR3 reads CASSVGGQGASIYF. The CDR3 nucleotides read TGTGCCAGCAGCGTAGGAGGTCAGGGGGCATCCATATATTTT.

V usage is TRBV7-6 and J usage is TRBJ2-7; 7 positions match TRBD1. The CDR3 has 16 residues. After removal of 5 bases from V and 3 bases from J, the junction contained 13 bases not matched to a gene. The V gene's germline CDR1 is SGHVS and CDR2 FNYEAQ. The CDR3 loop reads CASSQGPGQGVYEQYF. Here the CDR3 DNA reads TGTGCCAGCAGCCAAGGCCCGGGGCAGGGGGTCTACGAGCAGTACTTC.

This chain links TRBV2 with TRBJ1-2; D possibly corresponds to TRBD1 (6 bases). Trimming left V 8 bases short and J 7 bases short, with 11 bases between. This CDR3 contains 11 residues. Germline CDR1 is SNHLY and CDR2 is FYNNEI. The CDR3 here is CASQGLGGYTF. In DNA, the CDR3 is TGTGCCAGCCAGGGGTTGGGTGGCTACACCTTC.

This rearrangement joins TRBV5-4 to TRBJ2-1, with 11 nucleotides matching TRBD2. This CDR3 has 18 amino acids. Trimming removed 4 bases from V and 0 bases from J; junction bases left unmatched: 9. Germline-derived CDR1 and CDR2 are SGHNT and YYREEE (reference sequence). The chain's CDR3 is CASSPGTSGWGSYNEQFF. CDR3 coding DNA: TGTGCCAGCAGCCCAGGGACTAGCGGTTGGGGCTCCTACAATGAGCAGTTCTTC.

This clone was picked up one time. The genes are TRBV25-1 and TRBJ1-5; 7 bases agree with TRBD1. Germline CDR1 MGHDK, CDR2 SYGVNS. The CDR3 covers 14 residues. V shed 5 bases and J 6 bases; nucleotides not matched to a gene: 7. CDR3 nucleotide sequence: TGTGCCAGCAGTTTTCAGGGGGAGGGTCAGCCCCAGCATTTT. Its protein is CASSFQGEGQPQHF.

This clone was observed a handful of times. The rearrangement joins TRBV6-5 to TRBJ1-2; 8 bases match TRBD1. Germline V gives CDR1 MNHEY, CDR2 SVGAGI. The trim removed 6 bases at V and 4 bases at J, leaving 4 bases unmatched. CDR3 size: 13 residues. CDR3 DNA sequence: TGTGCCAGCAGCCCCGACAGGGGCTATGGCTACACCTTC. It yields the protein CASSPDRGYGYTF.